The 19 T cell receptor beta chains presented below share a single source sample, sequenced in a study of Graves' ophthalmopathy and Graves' hyperthyroidism. The TCR beta CDR3 regions underwent amplification from RNA transcripts. RT-PCR in the first round used HTBI primers; a second-round multiplex PCR followed. A single record per CDR3 protein comes from TCRdb applying MiXCR to the multiplex PCR reads. Among more than 1,000,000 distinct CDR3 sequences listed, 35% to 40% were seen once. Sequenced material: peripheral blood or thyroid tissue (not recorded which). Receptors originate from an adult man with Graves' hyperthyroidism.

The V gene is TRBV12-3 or TRBV12-4, the J gene TRBJ2-7, with no clear D. V lost 6 bases and J lost 5, with 20 bases in between. This CDR3 is 15 amino acids long. CDR3 sequence (DNA): TGTGCCAGCAGCCAGCCTTTGTCCCCAATTCACGAGCAGTACTTC. Amino acid sequence: CASSQPLSPIHEQYF.

A few counts support this clonotype. J is TRBJ1-6 and V is TRBV5-8; a weak D match, TRBD1 (6 bases). Looked up from germline, CDR1 is SGHTS and CDR2 is YDEGEE. V was shortened by 3 bases and J by 9 bases, with 19 bases between the two germline ends. The CDR3 runs to 16 residues. The CDR3 DNA sequence: TGTGCCAGCAGCTCAAGGGGGGATCGTCTTGCTTCACCCCTCCACTTT. Residues: CASSSRGDRLASPLHF.

This clonotype showed up many times. The chain is built from TRBV20-1 and TRBJ1-5; D remains ambiguous. Germline V gene sequence: CDR1 DFQATT, CDR2 SNEGSKA (reference sequence). Trimming pared 5 bases from V and 5 bases from J, leaving 10 bases between. This CDR3 is built from 12 residues. The CDR3 DNA is TGCAGTGCTCAATCCCGTGATCAGCCCCAGCATTTT. Translated: CSAQSRDQPQHF.

This clonotype was counted at least ten times. The chain carries TRBV7-9 and TRBJ1-4, with D unresolved. The CDR3 loop spans 14 amino acids. Germline CDR1 is SEHNR and CDR2 is FQNEAQ (reference sequence). Trimming shortened V by 0 bases and J by 5 bases, and 7 bases separated the two germline ends. DNA of the CDR3: TGTGCCAGCAGCTTAGCGTCGGGGAATGAAAAACTGTTTTTT. It codes for CASSLASGNEKLFF.

The sample holds a few counts of this clonotype. This chain links TRBV20-1 with TRBJ1-4; no reliable D call. The CDR3 contains 14 residues. Germline V gene data show CDR1 as DFQATT and CDR2 as SNEGSKA (reference sequence). CDR3 coding DNA: TGCAGCCCAGTCGACCCGACCCAATACGAAAAACTGTTTTTT. It encodes CSPVDPTQYEKLFF.

V and J are TRBV19 and TRBJ2-7; TRBD2 matches 16 bases. In germline, CDR1 is LNHDA, CDR2 SQIVND (reference sequence). V dropped 9 bases and J dropped 4; count of bases not matched to a gene: 9. This CDR3 is built from 16 residues. Written as DNA, the CDR3 is TGTGCCAGCAATCCGGGACTAGCGGGAGGGCCATACGAGCAGTACTTC. Translating gives CASNPGLAGGPYEQYF.

V is TRBV7-2 and J is TRBJ1-2; no clear D. Deletions cut 5 bases from V and 3 bases from J, with 19 bases between. The germline V gene has CDR1 SGHTA and CDR2 FQGNSA. The CDR3 spans 16 residues. CDR3 sequence (DNA): TGTGCCAGCAGCCCTTTTGACCGAACAACCGACTATGGCTACACCTTC. Protein sequence: CASSPFDRTTDYGYTF.

Only a few counts were recorded for this clonotype. The CDR3 region is CASSVRQNYEQYF. CDR3 sequence (DNA): TGTGCCAGCAGTGTTCGGCAGAACTACGAGCAGTACTTC. The rearrangement links TRBV2 to TRBJ2-7; D not certain. The CDR3 runs to 13 residues. Germline CDR1 reads SNHLY; CDR2 reads FYNNEI. Trimming pared 4 bases from V and 3 bases from J, leaving 10 bases between.

Of note for this clonotype: This may stem from a read error, because a much larger clone lies one nucleotide away. This chain links TRBV13 with TRBJ1-6, with 7 bases matching TRBD1. CDR1 PRHDT and CDR2 FYEKMQ come from the germline V gene (reference sequence). The CDR3 has 14 residues. Trimming at V came to 6 bases and at J to 9 bases, leaving 8 bases not matched to a gene. DNA for the CDR3: TGTGCCAGCAGTAGCCGGACAGGTCCTTCACCCCTCCACTTT. Translated: CASSSRTGPSPLHF.

This clonotype was seen a single time. A read error is possible here, since a much larger clone lies one base away. This chain links TRBV10-3 with TRBJ1-1, with TRBD1 as a possible D gene (6 bases). V lost 3 bases to trimming and J lost 4 bases, with 12 bases between them. Germline CDR1 reads ENHRY; CDR2 reads SYGVKD. This CDR3 region has 14 residues. CDR3 nucleotides: TGTGCCATCAGTGAAGGGGGGACCACCACTGAAGCTTTCTTT. This codes for CAISEGGTTTEAFF.

In this sample, this clonotype turned up many times. The V gene is TRBV20-1, the J gene TRBJ1-5; possible D gene TRBD1, 6 bases. This CDR3 region has 13 residues. Germline V gives CDR1 DFQATT, CDR2 SNEGSKA (reference sequence). The V end was cut by 3 bases, the J end by 4 bases, with 10 bases between. As DNA, the CDR3 is TGCAGTGCTAGTGTTGGACAGAATCAGCCCCAGCATTTT. As protein: CSASVGQNQPQHF.

This clonotype was observed many times. This chain joins TRBV7-6 and TRBJ2-5; 8 bases agree with TRBD1. Trimming removed 3 bases from V and 5 bases from J; junction bases left unmatched: 11. Germline V gives CDR1 SGHVS, CDR2 FNYEAQ. The CDR3 is 16 residues long. CDR3 sequence: CASSLAPGGEGETQYF. CDR3 DNA: TGTGCCAGCAGCTTGGCCCCAGGGGGCGAAGGGGAGACCCAGTACTTC.

Concerning this clonotype: This clone may be a read error of a much larger clone one base away. The chain is built from TRBV7-9 and TRBJ2-5; D perhaps matches TRBD2 (5 bases). CDR3 size: 14 residues. V dropped 3 bases and J dropped 5 bases, with 13 bases sitting between them. CDR1 and CDR2 (germline): SEHNR, FQNEAQ (reference sequence). The CDR3 protein is CASSLAHGVETQYF. The CDR3 DNA sequence: TGTGCCAGCAGCTTGGCCCACGGGGTGGAGACCCAGTACTTC.

V gene TRBV2 combines with J gene TRBJ1-5; 8 bases agree with TRBD1. The CDR3 extends over 14 amino acids. Germline trimming cut 6 bases from V and 5 bases from J; bases unmatched to any gene: 6. Germline V gene data show CDR1 as SNHLY and CDR2 as FYNNEI. The CDR3 reads CASRIGTGDQPQHF. CDR3 in DNA: TGTGCCAGCAGGATAGGGACAGGAGATCAGCCCCAGCATTTT. Drawing the rest from reference TRBV2 and TRBJ1-5, the complete variable domain is EPEVTQTPSHQVTQMGQEVILRCVPISNHLYFYWYRQILGQKVEFLVSFYNNEISEKSEIFDDQFSVERPDGSNFTLKIRSTKLEDSAMYFCASRIGTGDQPQHFGDGTRLSIL.

This clonotype came up many times. The chain links TRBV11-2 to TRBJ2-2; the match to TRBD1 covers 10 bases. V was clipped by 5 bases and J by 6 bases; unmatched bases: 9. Germline V gene lookup returns CDR1 SGHAT and CDR2 FQNNGV. There are 16 residues in the CDR3. The CDR3 loop is CASSARDRGYPGELFF. Here the CDR3 DNA reads TGTGCCAGCAGCGCCCGGGACAGGGGTTATCCCGGGGAGCTGTTTTTT.

This clonotype was seen only once. One end of the junction varies from germline; a read error may be responsible. The J gene is TRBJ1-2, the V gene TRBV2; 7 nucleotides align to TRBD1. This CDR3 comprises 13 residues. The germline V gene encodes CDR1 SNHLY and CDR2 FYNNEI. CDR3 loop: CASSDDSYGQASF. The CDR3 DNA reads as TGTGCCAGCAGTGACGACAGTTACGGACAGGCCTCCTTC.

The rearrangement uses TRBV20-1 and TRBJ1-1, with TRBD1 identical over 11 bases. Germline CDR1 is DFQATT and CDR2 is SNEGSKA (reference sequence). Unmatched junction bases numbered 4, after V lost 6 bases and J lost 4 bases. CDR3 size: 13 residues. The CDR3 DNA follows: TGCAGTGCAGGACAGGGGGCTGCCACTGAAGCTTTCTTT. Its protein product is CSAGQGAATEAFF.

This clonotype was recorded at least ten times. This rearrangement joins TRBV19 to TRBJ1-4; D unclear. V lost 4 bases and J 8 bases, leaving 14 bases between the germline ends. Germline lookup yields CDR1 LNHDA and CDR2 SQIVND (reference sequence). This CDR3 comprises 14 residues. CDR3 residues: CASSTLQADEKLFF. The CDR3 DNA follows: TGTGCCAGTAGTACCCTTCAAGCGGACGAAAAACTGTTTTTT. The full variable domain, its missing parts supplied by reference TRBV19 and TRBJ1-4, is DGGITQSPKYLFRKEGQNVTLSCEQNLNHDAMYWYRQDPGQGLRLIYYSQIVNDFQKGDIAEGYSVSREKKESFPLTVTSAQKNPTAFYLCASSTLQADEKLFFGSGTQLSVL.

This clonotype was seen many times. The V gene is TRBV19, the J gene TRBJ1-1; D unresolved. Trimming took 4 bases from V and 1 from J, leaving 16 bases between them. Per germline, CDR1 LNHDA and CDR2 SQIVND (reference sequence). The CDR3 length is 16 residues. The CDR3, as DNA: TGTGCCAGTAGTAACATCGACGGGCCCCCGAACACTGAAGCTTTCTTT. Its translation: CASSNIDGPPNTEAFF.